Below, one T cell receptor beta chain is given with its context. Germline V lookup: CDR1 MNHEY, CDR2 SVGEGT. This CDR3 has 12 amino acids. The V end lost 2 bases, the J end lost 7 bases, and 6 bases lay between the germline ends. These data belong to a study of T cell responses to AZD1222 COVID-19 vaccine. Assay: immunoSEQ multiplex PCR; the TCRdb copy retains only in-frame clones and omits some. Seen here are 100,000 or so clones, 88% observed once, and the top ten hold roughly 15%. The chain couples TRBV6-2 or TRBV6-3 to TRBJ2-4, with D perhaps TRBD2 (5 bases). The clonotype was recovered from an adult in good health. The input for sequencing was peripheral blood, taken on day 0 of AZD1222 vaccination. CDR3 loop: CASSYAGNIQYF. The CDR3 DNA is TGTGCCAGCAGTTACGCGGGTAACATTCAGTACTTC.